The source of this TCR beta chain is a study of OX40 agonist ivuxolimab in advanced cancers. Sequencing used immunoSEQ multiplex PCR; TCRdb keeps in-frame clones, though not all of them. The data contain 53,000 or so clones, approximately 88% of them seen just once; the ten biggest clones take up approximately 13%. This clone showed up just once. This receptor was taken from an adult with an advanced solid tumor such as melanoma, head and neck, liver or kidney cancer. This specimen was CD4+ or CD8+ T cells sorted from blood, taken in a trial of the OX40 agonist ivuxolimab.

CDR3 sequence: CACGVGTVNEKLFF. The CDR3, as DNA: TGTGCATGTGGTGTCGGGACAGTTAATGAAAAACTGTTTTTT. The rearrangement links TRBV30 to TRBJ1-4; 7 nucleotides match TRBD1. The germline V gene encodes CDR1 GTSNPN and CDR2 SVGIG (reference sequence). This CDR3 region has 14 residues.